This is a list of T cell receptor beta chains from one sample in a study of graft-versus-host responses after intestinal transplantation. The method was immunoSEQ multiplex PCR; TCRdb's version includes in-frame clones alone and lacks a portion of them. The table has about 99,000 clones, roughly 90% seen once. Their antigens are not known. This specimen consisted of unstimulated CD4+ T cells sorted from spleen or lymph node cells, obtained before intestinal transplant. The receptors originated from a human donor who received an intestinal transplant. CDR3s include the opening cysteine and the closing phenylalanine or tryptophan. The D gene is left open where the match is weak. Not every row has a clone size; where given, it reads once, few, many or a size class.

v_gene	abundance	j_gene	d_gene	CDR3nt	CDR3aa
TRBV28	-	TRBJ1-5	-	TGTGCCAGCAGTTGGGGGAGCAATCAGCCCCAGCATTTT	CASSWGSNQPQHF
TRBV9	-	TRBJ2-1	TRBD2	TGTGCCAGCAGCCTAGGACTAGCGGGAGGGCAGGGTGAGCAGTTCTTC	CASSLGLAGGQGEQFF
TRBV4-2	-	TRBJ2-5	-	TGTGCCAGCAGCCACGATTATGGGGCCCAAGAGACCCAGTACTTC	CASSHDYGAQETQYF
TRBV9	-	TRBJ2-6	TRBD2	TGTGCCAGCAGCCGGTGGCTAGCGGGAGTGTCTGGGGCCAACGTCCTGACTTTC	CASSRWLAGVSGANVLTF
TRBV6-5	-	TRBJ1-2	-	TGTGCCAGCAGTGAAAGGTCAGGGGATGGCTACACCTTC	CASSERSGDGYTF
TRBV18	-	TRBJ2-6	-	TGTGCCAGCTCACCAAGTCCACCATCTGGGGCCAACGTCCTGACTTTC	CASSPSPPSGANVLTF
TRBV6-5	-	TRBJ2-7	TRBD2	TGTGCCAGCAGTTACCTAGCGGGGGGTTCCTACGAGCAGTACTTC	CASSYLAGGSYEQYF
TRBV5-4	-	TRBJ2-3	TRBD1	TGTGCCAGCAGCCGAAGCAACCGGGACAGGGGACTTACGCAGTATTTT	CASSRSNRDRGLTQYF
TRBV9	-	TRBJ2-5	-	TGTGCCAGCAGCGTAGCTCCCCAAGAGACCCAGTACTTC	CASSVAPQETQYF
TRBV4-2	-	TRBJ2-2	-	TGTGCCAGCAGCCAAGATTCCGGGGCGGGGACCGGGGAGCTGTTTTTT	CASSQDSGAGTGELFF
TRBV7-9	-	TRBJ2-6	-	TGTGCCAGCAGCTTAATTCGTAGGACGGGCTCTGGGGCCAACGTCCTGACTTTC	CASSLIRRTGSGANVLTF
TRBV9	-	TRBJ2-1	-	TGTGCCAGCAGCTCCTCCGGACATGCCGGCGCTGAGCAGTTCTTC	CASSSSGHAGAEQFF
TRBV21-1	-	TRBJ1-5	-	TGTGCCGGGATAGACAGGGGGTACCCCTTGCCCCAGCATTTT	CAGIDRGYPLPQHF
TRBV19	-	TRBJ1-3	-	TGTGCCAGTAACCAACGGGCCAACTCTGGAAACACCATATATTTT	CASNQRANSGNTIYF
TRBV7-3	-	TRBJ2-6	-	TGTGCCAGCAGCCCTCATTCGGGGCCCAACTCTGGGGCCAACGTCCTGACTTTC	CASSPHSGPNSGANVLTF
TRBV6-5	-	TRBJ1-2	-	TGTGCCAGCAGTTCCTTCGCGGGGGGCTGGTATGGCTACACCTTC	CASSSFAGGWYGYTF
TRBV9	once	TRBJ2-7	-	TGTGCCAGCAGCGTGCAAGGTTACGGCGAGCAGTACTTC	CASSVQGYGEQYF
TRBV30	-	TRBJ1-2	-	TGTGCCTGGAGTGTACTACTGAACTATGGCTACACCTTC	CAWSVLLNYGYTF
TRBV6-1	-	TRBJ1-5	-	TGTGCCAGCAGTGAAGCTCCTAGGAGTAGCAATCAGCCCCAGCATTTT	CASSEAPRSSNQPQHF
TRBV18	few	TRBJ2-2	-	TGTGCCAGCTCCCCCCTCGGGTTGGGGGAGCTGTTTTTT	CASSPLGLGELFF
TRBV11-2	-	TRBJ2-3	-	TGTGCCAGCAGCTTAGATCGGGGGAGCACAGATACGCAGTATTTT	CASSLDRGSTDTQYF
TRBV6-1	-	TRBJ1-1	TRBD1	TGTGCCAGCAGTATTACGGGACAGGGAAGAACTGAAGCTTTCTTT	CASSITGQGRTEAFF
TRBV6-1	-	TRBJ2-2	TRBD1	TGTGCCAGCCTGCAATGGACAGGGAACACCGGGGAGCTGTTTTTT	CASLQWTGNTGELFF
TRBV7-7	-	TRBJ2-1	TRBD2	TGTGCCAGCAGCCCCACGGGGGGGAGCTGGAGTGAGCAGTTCTTC	CASSPTGGSWSEQFF
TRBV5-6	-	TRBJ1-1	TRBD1	TGTGCCAGCAGCGTCTCCGGGACAGGGGTTTTTAGGGGTGAAGCTTTCTTT	CASSVSGTGVFRGEAFF
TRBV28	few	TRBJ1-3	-	TGTGCCAGCGGTGCCCAAAAGACCATATATTTT	CASGAQKTIYF
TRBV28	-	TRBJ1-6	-	TGTGCCAGCAGTTTACGCCCAATCTATAATTCACCCCTCCACTTT	CASSLRPIYNSPLHF
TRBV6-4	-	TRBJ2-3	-	TGTGCCAGCAGTGACTCGTCGGGGGGCACAGATACGCAGTATTTT	CASSDSSGGTDTQYF
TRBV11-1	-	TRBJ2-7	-	TGTGCCAGCACTGGGGGGAACTACGAGCAGTACTTC	CASTGGNYEQYF
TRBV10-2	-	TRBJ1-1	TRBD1	TGCGCCAGCAGGGACAGGGGGCTTAACACTGAAGCTTTCTTT	CASRDRGLNTEAFF
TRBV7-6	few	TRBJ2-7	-	TGTGCCAGCAGCCCCCTACCTGGGGGGGCCGAGCAGTACTTC	CASSPLPGGAEQYF
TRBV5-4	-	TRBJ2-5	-	TGTGCCAGCAGCTTGGCCGGGAACCAAGAGACCCAGTACTTC	CASSLAGNQETQYF
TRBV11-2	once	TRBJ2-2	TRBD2	TGTGCCAGCAGCCCCCAGGGGACTAGCGGCACCGGGGAGCTGTTTTTT	CASSPQGTSGTGELFF
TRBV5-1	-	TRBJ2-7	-	TGCGCCAGCACCTCCTACGAGCAGTACTTC	CASTSYEQYF